The 9 T cell receptor beta chains presented below share a single source sample, sequenced in a study of regulatory T cells in long-lasting Graves disease. Time point reported: persistent/refractory GD, antithyroid drugs over 5 years with positive TRAb. RNA extracted from PBMCs served as the sequencing template. Arm-PCR of CDR3 regions and iRepertoire HTBI primers were the basis on which TCR beta libraries were built. TCRdb passed the multiplex PCR reads through MiXCR, listing each CDR3 protein once. The sample includes about 470,000 distinct CDR3 sequences, 20% to 25% seen only once; the top ten take less than 9%. Sequencing was performed on peripheral blood mononuclear cells (PBMCs), taken when the disease was refractory, from a patient treated with antithyroid drugs. These receptor sequences come from a female donor with Graves disease.

This clonotype came up many times. The chain combines TRBV28 with TRBJ1-1; the match to TRBD1 covers 10 bases. The CDR3 runs to 17 residues. V gave up 6 bases and J gave up 1 base; unmatched junction bases: 11. Germline V gives CDR1 MDHEN, CDR2 SYDVKM. CDR3 in amino acids: CASRNDRGPGGNTEAFF. CDR3 nucleotide sequence: TGTGCCAGCAGAAACGACAGGGGGCCGGGCGGGAACACTGAAGCTTTCTTT.

This clonotype was picked up many times. The rearrangement links TRBV5-1 to TRBJ2-7, with D unclear. The V gene lost 0 bases and the J gene lost 2 bases, with 9 bases spanning the gap. This CDR3 has 14 amino acids. Germline loops: CDR1 SGHRS, CDR2 YFSETQ. CDR3 nucleotides: TGCGCCAGCAGCTTGGAACCCGGGCCCTACGAGCAGTACTTC. This codes for CASSLEPGPYEQYF.

The rearrangement links TRBV30 to TRBJ1-2; a possible D gene is TRBD1 (6 bases). Germline V lookup: CDR1 GTSNPN, CDR2 SVGIG (reference sequence). This CDR3 contains 13 residues. V gave up 4 bases and J gave up 2 bases, with 11 bases separating them. The CDR3 sequence: CAWTRGGNYGYTF. The DNA for the CDR3 is TGTGCCTGGACTCGGGGGGGCAACTATGGCTACACCTTC. The whole variable domain, filled in from reference TRBV30 and TRBJ1-2, reads SQTIHQWPATLVQPVGSPLSLECTVEGTSNPNLYWYRQAAGRGLQLLFYSVGIGQISSEVPQNLSASRPQDRQFILSSKKLLLSDSGFYLCAWTRGGNYGYTFGSGTRLTVV.

The chain is built from TRBV7-2 and TRBJ2-5; perhaps TRBD2 as D (5 bases). Germline V CDR1 and CDR2: SGHTA, FQGNSA. V lost 3 bases, J lost 3 bases, and 11 bases lay in between. The CDR3 is 14 amino acids. The CDR3: CASSFRGHEETQYF. CDR3 bases: TGTGCCAGCAGCTTCCGGGGTCACGAAGAGACCCAGTACTTC.

This clonotype was seen only a few times. This chain links TRBV6-1 with TRBJ1-1; D perhaps matches TRBD1 (6 bases). Trimming shortened V by 6 bases and J by 10 bases, and 15 bases separated the two germline ends. Per germline, CDR1 MNHNS and CDR2 SASEGT. The CDR3 is made up of 12 amino acids. CDR3 DNA sequence: TGTGCCAGCAGATTACCAGGGGTCGGAGCTTTCTTT. Its translation: CASRLPGVGAFF.

In this sample, this clonotype turned up many times. The rearrangement joins TRBV7-9 to TRBJ1-5, with D hard to call. Germline CDR1 and CDR2: SEHNR and FQNEAQ (reference sequence). V lost 5 bases and J lost 4, with 9 bases in between. This CDR3 comprises 13 residues. The DNA of the CDR3 is TGTGCCAGCAGCCAAACGGGGAATCAGCCCCAGCATTTT. The encoded protein is CASSQTGNQPQHF. Full variable domain (remainder filled in from reference TRBV7-9 and TRBJ1-5): DTGVSQNPRHKITKRGQNVTFRCDPISEHNRLYWYRQTLGQGPEFLTYFQNEAQLEKSRLLSDRFSAERPKGSFSTLEIQRTEQGDSAMYLCASSQTGNQPQHFGDGTRLSIL.

This clonotype was detected ten times or more. At one of its ends the junction is not consistent with the germline gene, which may arise from a read error. This chain connects TRBV5-1 to TRBJ1-1, with D perhaps TRBD1 (6 bases). Germline V gene data show CDR1 as SGHRS and CDR2 as YFSETQ. This CDR3 comprises 13 residues. Here the CDR3 reads CASSLATGTEAFF. The CDR3 DNA reads as TGTGCCAGCAGCTTAGCGACAGGTACTGAAGCTTTCTTT.

This clonotype appeared a few times. The chain recombines TRBV6-4 with TRBJ1-2, with 7 nucleotides matching TRBD1. The germline gives CDR1 MRHNA, CDR2 SNTAGT. CDR3 length: 15 amino acids. The junction had 14 bases not matched to a gene; V was cut back by 5 bases and J by 8 bases. CDR3 residues: CASSYVGRGSSGYTF. CDR3 DNA: TGTGCCAGCAGTTACGTCGGCAGGGGGTCGTCGGGCTACACCTTC.

This clonotype was observed many times. V gene TRBV30 combines with J gene TRBJ2-7, with 7 bases lining up with TRBD1. Germline loops: CDR1 GTSNPN, CDR2 SVGIG (reference sequence). The length of the CDR3 is 12 residues. Trimming cost V 4 bases and J 3 bases; bases outside gene matches: 3. CDR3 in amino acids: CAWNRDSYEQYF. In nucleotides, the CDR3 is TGTGCCTGGAATCGGGACAGCTACGAGCAGTACTTC.